Below, one T cell receptor beta chain is given with its context. Antigen unknown. The sample originates from a study of T cell responses to AZD1222 COVID-19 vaccine. Study findings and constraints: It should be noted that donors were predominantly white British and more often female, and clonal diversity was possibly underestimated. Nearly half of the spike-specific TCRs reportedly recognize variant regions that carry no mutations.

Trimming took 3 bases from V and 2 from J; bases not matched to a gene: 4. Per germline, CDR1 LNHDA and CDR2 SQIVND (reference sequence). The CDR3 is 15 amino acids. This table comes from immunoSEQ multiplex PCR, and its TCRdb copy is limited to in-frame clones, with some not included. The sample carries 150,000 to 200,000 clones, around 92% recorded once. Sequencing was performed on peripheral blood, taken on day 0 of AZD1222 vaccination. The V and J genes are TRBV19 and TRBJ1-2; 9 bases fit TRBD1. The TCR originated in an adult in good health. The CDR3 region is CASSISGTGNYGYTF. In nucleotides, the CDR3 is TGTGCCAGTAGTATCTCCGGGACAGGGAACTATGGCTACACCTTC.